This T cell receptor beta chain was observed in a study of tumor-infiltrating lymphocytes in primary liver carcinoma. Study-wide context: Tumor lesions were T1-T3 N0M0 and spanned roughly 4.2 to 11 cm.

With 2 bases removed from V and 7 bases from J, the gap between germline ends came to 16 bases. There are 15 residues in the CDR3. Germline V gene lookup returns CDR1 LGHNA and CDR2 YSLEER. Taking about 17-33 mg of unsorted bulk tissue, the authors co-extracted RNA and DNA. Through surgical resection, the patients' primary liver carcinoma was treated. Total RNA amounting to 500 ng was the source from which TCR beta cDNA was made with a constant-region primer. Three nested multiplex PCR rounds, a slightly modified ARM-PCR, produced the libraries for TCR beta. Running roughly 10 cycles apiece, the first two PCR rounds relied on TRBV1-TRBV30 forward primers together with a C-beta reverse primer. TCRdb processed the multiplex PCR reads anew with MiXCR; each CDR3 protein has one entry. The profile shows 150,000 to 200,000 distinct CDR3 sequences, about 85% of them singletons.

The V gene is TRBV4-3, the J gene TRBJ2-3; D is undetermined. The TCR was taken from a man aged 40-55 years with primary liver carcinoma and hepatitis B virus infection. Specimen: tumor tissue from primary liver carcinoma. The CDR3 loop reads CASSQYLNTPYTQYF. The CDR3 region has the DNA TGCGCCAGCAGCCAATATTTAAACACCCCATATACGCAGTATTTT.